This entry describes one T cell receptor beta chain. Which antigen it targets is not known. Qualities for individual bases were not recorded, and no much larger clone is one base off. This record comes from a study of Tregs in tolerant kidney transplant recipients (dated by TCRdb to the late 2010s). Some background on the complete study: Additional Treg samples were obtained from an approximately 3-day mixed lymphocyte reaction with belatacept, with some samples followed by an approximately 5-day donor restimulation, before recipient CD4+CD25+CD127- cells were sorted. TCRbeta sequencing was used in the study to identify donor-specific regulatory T cells before combined kidney and bone marrow transplantation, and the identified cells were then tracked after transplant. Antibodies distinguished recipient from donor cells when sorting primary belatacept mixed lymphocyte reaction cultures. In 3 healthy controls, several methods of expanding Tregs specific for an allogeneic donor were compared by TCRbeta repertoire sequencing. The full study reports these points: Biological reproducibility was not examined directly, but technical replication error appeared to be minimal. The study was constrained by small patient numbers, and validation of the findings is required in larger populations and under other immunosuppression protocols. Expanding Tregs with activated donor B cells appeared to identify the most biologically relevant and donor-specific TCRbeta repertoire.

For TCRbeta CDR3 sequencing, genomic DNA was extracted from sorted cells using the QIAGEN DNeasy Blood and Tissue Kit. High-throughput TCRbeta CDR3 sequencing, including PCR amplification with bias correction and internal controls, was performed commercially through immunoSEQ. Under the source paper's analysis protocol: A unique productive TCRbeta sequence was defined by the CDR3 nucleotide sequence when primers matched, and otherwise by the CDR3 amino acid sequence together with the Vbeta and Jbeta genes. Donor-reactive sequences were defined as at least 5-fold expanded in CFSE-low cells versus unstimulated cells, with frequency of at least 0.01% in CFSE-low cells. Repertoire divergence was quantified by Jensen-Shannon divergence calculated from the top 100 TCRbeta sequences ranked by frequency. For any sample with multiple sequencing runs, sorting error was corrected in each run separately before the runs were pooled. The table comes from immuneACCESS by way of TCRdb, which keeps in-frame sequences with V and J called. Part of the clones is missing from these tables; in studies checked, under half for an unresolved V gene and the rest for unknown reasons. The V and J calls and clone size were taken over from that table, and D and trimming were inferred from the DNA. The sample table holds tens of thousands of clones, of which roughly 96% were seen once. The ten top clones hold 0.37% of the sample.

Healthy control blood was obtained either as purchased buffy coats or from healthy volunteers. Healthy control blood was separated into PBMCs by Ficoll density gradient and cryopreserved, and patient PBMCs were collected both before and after transplant. CDR1 and CDR2, per the germline V gene (reference sequence), are LNHDA and SQIVND. From V the trimming removes 0 bases and from J it removes 7 bases, while the gene matches leave 11 bases of the junction unaccounted for. The CDR3 goes from the cysteine to the phenylalanine over 18 residues. The entry retains the CDR3 DNA only, 54 bases that are in frame from base 1.

The chain uses TRBV19 and TRBJ2-1; 11 central nucleotides agree with TRBD2. Sequencing was performed on Tregs from blood cultured with allogeneic cells. The receptor's source is a human donor in good health. The CDR3 corresponds to CASSIDRLTSGALNEQFF. The DNA sequence is given as TGTGCCAGTAGTATAGATCGGCTGACTAGCGGGGCTTTGAATGAGCAGTTCTTC. The reference TRBV19 and TRBJ2-1 proteins fill in what lies around the CDR3, so the full variable domain reads DGGITQSPKYLFRKEGQNVTLSCEQNLNHDAMYWYRQDPGQGLRLIYYSQIVNDFQKGDIAEGYSVSREKKESFPLTVTSAQKNPTAFYLCASSIDRLTSGALNEQFFGPGTRLTVL.